The sequence of this T cell receptor beta chain was determined in a study of regulatory dendritic cells for organ transplantation. Germline CDR1 LGHNA, CDR2 YNFKEQ. This CDR3 comprises 13 residues. V was pared by 0 bases and J by 3 bases, with 6 bases between. Findings and caveats of the study: Regulatory dendritic cells appeared to expand memory CD8+ clones less than mature ones. Memory CD8+ T cells were the most oligoclonal; naive cells were highly diverse.

FACS sorted CD4+ or CD8+ T cells into CD45RA+ naive and CD45RO+ memory. In the case of this clone: Its matching antigen is unknown.

This table comes from immunoSEQ multiplex PCR, and its TCRdb copy is limited to in-frame clones, with some not included. The data hold roughly 30,000 clones, with 82% observed a single time. This clonotype was sampled from a human donor in good health. Sequencing was carried out using naive CD8+ T cells from blood. Subset meaning: CD45RA+ naive T cells. The chain joins TRBV4-2 to TRBJ2-7; D not resolved. As DNA, the CDR3 is TGTGCCAGCAGCCAAGAAAGCTTCTACGAGCAGTACTTC. Translated, it gives CASSQESFYEQYF.